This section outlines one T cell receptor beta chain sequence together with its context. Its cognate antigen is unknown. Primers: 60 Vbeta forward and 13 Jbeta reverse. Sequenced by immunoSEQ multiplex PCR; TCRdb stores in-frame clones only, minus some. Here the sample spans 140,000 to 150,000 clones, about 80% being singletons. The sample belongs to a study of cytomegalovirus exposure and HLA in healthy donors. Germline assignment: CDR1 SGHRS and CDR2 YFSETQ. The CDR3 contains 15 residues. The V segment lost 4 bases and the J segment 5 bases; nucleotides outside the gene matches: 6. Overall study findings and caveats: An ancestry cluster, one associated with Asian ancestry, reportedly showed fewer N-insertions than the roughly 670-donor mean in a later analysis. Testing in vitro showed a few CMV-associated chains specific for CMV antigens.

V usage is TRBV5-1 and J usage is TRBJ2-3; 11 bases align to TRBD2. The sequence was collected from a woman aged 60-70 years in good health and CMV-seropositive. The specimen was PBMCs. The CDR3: CASSISGRAGDTQYF. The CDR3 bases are TGCGCCAGCAGCATTAGCGGGAGGGCTGGAGATACGCAGTATTTT.